A single sample gave rise to the 30 T cell receptor beta chains below, sequenced in a study of blood T cell repertoires in COVID-19. This table comes from immunoSEQ multiplex PCR, and its TCRdb copy is limited to in-frame clones, with some not included. Of around 200,000 clones detected, 84% appear once; the ten largest clones hold under 3%. The sample taken for sequencing was peripheral blood. The receptors come from a human donor with acute or convalescent COVID-19. The donor label of this sample is uncertain.

This chain joins TRBV6-1 and TRBJ1-4; no clear D gene. The germline V gene has CDR1 MNHNS and CDR2 SASEGT. The CDR3 length is 16 residues. Trimming took 1 base from V and 4 from J, leaving 13 bases between them. This chain's CDR3 is CASSEVQVQSNEKLFF. The CDR3 DNA is TGTGCCAGCAGTGAAGTGCAGGTGCAAAGTAATGAAAAACTGTTTTTT.

Note on this clone: The same CDR3 can be traced to other DNA sequences in this sample. The chain carries TRBV18 and TRBJ2-2; 10 bases agree with TRBD2. The CDR3 is 15 amino acids. From germline, CDR1 is KGHSH and CDR2 LQKENI. The trim removed 3 bases at V and 8 bases at J, leaving 6 bases unmatched. CDR3 sequence reads: CASSPSSGRSGELFF. CDR3 DNA sequence: TGTGCCAGCTCACCTTCTAGCGGGAGATCTGGGGAGCTGTTTTTT.

This sequence joins TRBV19 and TRBJ1-4; D is unclear. CDR3 length equals 17 residues. CDR1 and CDR2 (germline): LNHDA, SQIVND (reference sequence). V was pared by 5 bases and J by 1 base, with 17 bases between. This CDR3 reads CASSPRGLGRTNEKLFF. The CDR3 DNA is TGTGCCAGTAGTCCACGAGGCCTCGGAAGAACTAATGAAAAACTGTTTTTT.

The V call is TRBV5-4, the J call TRBJ2-5; 10 nucleotides align to TRBD1. The CDR3 totals 15 residues. V was pared by 3 bases and J by 2 bases, with 4 bases of the junction left unmatched. The V gene's germline CDR1 is SGHNT and CDR2 YYREEE (reference sequence). CDR3 bases: TGTGCCAGCAGCTCGGGGACAGGGGAGCAAGAGACCCAGTACTTC. This gives the protein CASSSGTGEQETQYF.

V is TRBV3-1 (or the pseudogene TRBV3-2) and J is TRBJ1-1; possibly TRBD1 for D (5 bases). CDR3 size: 14 residues. V was clipped by 4 bases and J by 5 bases, with 14 bases between them. Germline V gene sequence: CDR1 LGHDT, CDR2 YNNKEL (reference sequence). Here the CDR3 DNA reads TGTGCCAGCAGCCGAACCCTGACAGAAACTGAAGCTTTCTTT. Translation gives CASSRTLTETEAFF.

This sequence joins TRBV5-5 and TRBJ1-5; possible D gene TRBD1, 5 bases. The germline gives CDR1 SGHKS, CDR2 YYEKEE (reference sequence). V lost 0 bases and J lost 0, with 10 bases in between. The CDR3 covers 16 residues. Here the CDR3 DNA reads TGTGCCAGCAGCTTGGCACAGGCCGTTAGCAATCAGCCCCAGCATTTT. It codes for CASSLAQAVSNQPQHF.

The genes are TRBV18 and TRBJ1-1, with D possibly TRBD1 on 6 matching bases. Trimming removed 4 bases at V and 5 bases at J, with 17 bases between. Germline V CDR1 and CDR2: KGHSH, LQKENI. The CDR3 extends over 15 amino acids. This CDR3 reads CASSHGQGPRTEAFF. Written as DNA, the CDR3 is TGTGCCAGCTCACACGGCCAGGGGCCGAGGACTGAAGCTTTCTTT.

The chain couples TRBV28 to TRBJ1-5; a weak D match, TRBD1 (6 bases). Germline CDR1 and CDR2: MDHEN and SYDVKM. The CDR3 has 15 residues. The V end was cut by 5 bases, the J end by 6 bases, with 17 bases between. This chain's CDR3 is CASSPPAGAGQPQHF. The CDR3 region has the DNA TGTGCCAGCAGTCCCCCCGCGGGGGCCGGTCAGCCCCAGCATTTT.

J is TRBJ2-7 and V is TRBV10-1, with 8 nucleotides matching TRBD2. CDR1 and CDR2 from the germline V gene are WNHNN and SYGVQD (reference sequence). Trimming took 5 bases from V and 2 from J; bases not matched to a gene: 14. This CDR3 is 17 amino acids long. The CDR3 DNA sequence: TGCGCCAGCAGTCTGGGGGGAGGCGGGAGGATACCCTACGAGCAGTACTTC. This translates into CASSLGGGGRIPYEQYF.

This clone came up a few times. The chain carries TRBV19 and TRBJ1-4, with 12 bases fitting TRBD1. The CDR3 consists of 14 residues. Trimming at V came to 5 bases and at J to 11 bases, leaving 6 bases not matched to a gene. In germline, CDR1 is LNHDA, CDR2 SQIVND (reference sequence). The CDR3 nucleotides read TGTGCCAGTAGTGAAGGGACAGGGGGCAGGAAACTGTTTTTT. This sequence encodes CASSEGTGGRKLFF.

The V and J genes are TRBV3-1 (or the pseudogene TRBV3-2) and TRBJ1-1; D not resolved. The CDR3 is 15 residues long. The V gene lost 3 bases and the J gene lost 1 base, with 12 bases spanning the gap. Germline lookup yields CDR1 LGHDT and CDR2 YNNKEL (reference sequence). The CDR3 loop reads CASSQAATRNTEAFF. The CDR3 DNA reads TGTGCCAGCAGCCAGGCCGCAACACGGAACACTGAAGCTTTCTTT.

The chain has TRBV4-2 and TRBJ2-2; possibly TRBD1 for D (6 bases). Trimming took 0 bases from V and 10 from J, leaving 15 bases between them. Germline CDR1 and CDR2: LGHNA and YNFKEQ. This CDR3 region has 15 residues. The CDR3 coding sequence is TGTGCCAGCAGCCAAGAAGGGCAGGGGATGGAGGAGCTGTTTTTT. It is translated as CASSQEGQGMEELFF.

This clone was observed once. V gene TRBV18 combines with J gene TRBJ2-1; D is perhaps TRBD2 (7 bases). Trimming shortened V by 3 bases and J by 7 bases, and 22 bases separated the two germline ends. The CDR3 consists of 17 residues. Germline CDR1 KGHSH, CDR2 LQKENI. The CDR3 loop is CASSPPLGGGRLNEQFF. The CDR3 bases are TGTGCCAGCTCACCTCCCTTAGGGGGGGGGCGGTTAAATGAGCAGTTCTTC. Supplemented by reference TRBV18 and TRBJ2-1, the full variable domain reads NAGVMQNPRHLVRRRGQEARLRCSPMKGHSHVYWYRQLPEEGLKFMVYLQKENIIDESGMPKERFSAEFPKEGPSILRIQQVVRGDSAAYFCASSPPLGGGRLNEQFFGPGTRLTVL.

The V and J genes are TRBV6-5 and TRBJ1-1, with unresolved D. This CDR3 is built from 11 residues. Trimming shortened V by 6 bases and J by 11 bases, and 13 bases separated the two germline ends. The V gene's germline CDR1 is MNHEY and CDR2 SVGAGI. Here the CDR3 DNA reads TGTGCCAGCAGCCTTCCTTCCAGGGCTTTCTTT. Amino acids: CASSLPSRAFF.

This clone was seen only once. The chain employs TRBV11-2 and TRBJ1-6; a possible D gene is TRBD1 (6 bases). Looked up from germline, CDR1 is SGHAT and CDR2 is FQNNGV. The V and J ends lost 1 base and 3 bases respectively, with 7 bases between them. This CDR3 is built from 15 residues. The CDR3 is CASSLGRGYNSPLHF. The DNA of the CDR3 is TGTGCCAGCAGCTTAGGCAGGGGCTATAATTCACCCCTCCACTTT.

The chain links TRBV11-2 to TRBJ2-7, with TRBD1 matching over 8 bases. This CDR3 region has 14 residues. After removal of 4 bases from V and 0 bases from J, the junction contained 2 bases not matched to a gene. Germline V gene data show CDR1 as SGHAT and CDR2 as FQNNGV. CDR3 amino acids: CASSSGTGSYEQYF. CDR3 nucleotide sequence: TGTGCCAGCAGCTCCGGGACAGGCTCCTACGAGCAGTACTTC.

The chain is built from TRBV18 and TRBJ1-4; D might be TRBD1 (5 bases). The CDR3 spans 13 residues. CDR1 and CDR2 (germline): KGHSH, LQKENI. V lost 6 bases and J lost 5, with 10 bases in between. The chain's CDR3 is CASSAGPNEKLFF. In DNA form, the CDR3 reads TGTGCCAGCTCGGCGGGGCCCAATGAAAAACTGTTTTTT. Full variable domain (rest looked up from reference TRBV18 and TRBJ1-4): NAGVMQNPRHLVRRRGQEARLRCSPMKGHSHVYWYRQLPEEGLKFMVYLQKENIIDESGMPKERFSAEFPKEGPSILRIQQVVRGDSAAYFCASSAGPNEKLFFGSGTQLSVL.

This clone was observed once. V usage is TRBV30 and J usage is TRBJ1-4; TRBD1 is a possible D gene (6 bases). Germline V gene sequence: CDR1 GTSNPN, CDR2 SVGIG (reference sequence). The CDR3 contains 14 residues. The germline V and J ends were trimmed by 0 bases and 6 bases, with 11 bases remaining between them. Here the CDR3 reads CAWSVSGVDEKLFF. CDR3 nucleotide sequence: TGTGCCTGGAGTGTATCAGGGGTAGATGAAAAACTGTTTTTT. The whole variable domain, filled in from reference TRBV30 and TRBJ1-4, reads SQTIHQWPATLVQPVGSPLSLECTVEGTSNPNLYWYRQAAGRGLQLLFYSVGIGQISSEVPQNLSASRPQDRQFILSSKKLLLSDSGFYLCAWSVSGVDEKLFFGSGTQLSVL.

The chain carries TRBV20-1 and TRBJ1-2; D not resolved. Germline CDR1 DFQATT, CDR2 SNEGSKA (reference sequence). Trimming pared 4 bases from V and 8 bases from J, leaving 11 bases between. The CDR3 has 11 amino acids. The CDR3, as DNA: TGCAGTGCTACTGACCGGTACGGCTACACCTTC. Translated: CSATDRYGYTF.

The rearrangement uses TRBV9 and TRBJ1-2, with D maybe TRBD1 (5 bases). Trimming shortened V by 3 bases and J by 1 base, and 10 bases separated the two germline ends. The CDR3 length is 14 residues. Germline lookup yields CDR1 SGDLS and CDR2 YYNGEE. The CDR3 is CASSADNYNYGYTF. CDR3 DNA sequence: TGTGCCAGCAGCGCGGACAACTATAACTATGGCTACACCTTC.

The chain uses TRBV7-2 and TRBJ1-5, with 7 bases matching TRBD1. Per the germline V gene, CDR1 is SGHTA and CDR2 is FQGNSA. The V segment lost 6 bases and the J segment 5 bases; nucleotides outside the gene matches: 7. The CDR3 has 14 residues. The CDR3 bases are TGTGCCAGCAGTTCGGACAGGTCGTATCAGCCCCAGCATTTT. This codes for CASSSDRSYQPQHF.

A few counts support this clone. This rearrangement joins TRBV19 to TRBJ2-1, with 10 bases matching TRBD2. J was trimmed by 7 bases and V by 3 bases; bases with no gene match: 12. CDR3 size: 17 residues. Looked up from germline, CDR1 is LNHDA and CDR2 is SQIVND (reference sequence). The CDR3 region is CASSIGTASGSRNEQFF. In nucleotides, the CDR3 is TGTGCCAGTAGTATTGGAACGGCTAGCGGGAGTCGGAATGAGCAGTTCTTC.

The chain couples TRBV18 to TRBJ2-1; the D gene is possibly TRBD2 (6 bases). This CDR3 contains 17 residues. The V gene's germline CDR1 is KGHSH and CDR2 LQKENI. V was pared by 1 base and J by 6 bases, with 19 bases between. The CDR3 region has the DNA TGTGCCAGCTCACCACTTAGCCGACTAGGGGTTCGCAATGAGCAGTTCTTC. It is translated as CASSPLSRLGVRNEQFF.

There are a few counts of this clone. J is TRBJ2-3 and V is TRBV10-1, with 9 bases fitting TRBD2. This CDR3 has 16 amino acids. Germline V lookup: CDR1 WNHNN, CDR2 SYGVQD (reference sequence). The ends lost 2 bases at V and 1 base at J; junction bases unmatched: 4. CDR3 bases: TGCGCCAGCAGTGAGAAGGTAGCGGGGGGCACAGATACGCAGTATTTT. Protein: CASSEKVAGGTDTQYF.

The chain uses TRBV11-1 and TRBJ2-2; the D is unclear. In germline, CDR1 is SGHAT, CDR2 FQDESV (reference sequence). The V end was cut by 0 bases, the J end by 1 base, with 6 bases between. The CDR3 totals 15 residues. CDR3 in DNA: TGTGCCAGCAGCTTAGCAGAGATGAACACCGGGGAGCTGTTTTTT. Translated, it gives CASSLAEMNTGELFF.

Concerning this clone: Germline and junction disagree at one end, which may indicate a read error. The genes are TRBV5-1 and TRBJ2-2; 8 bases are shared with TRBD1. Germline-derived CDR1 and CDR2 are SGHRS and YFSETQ. The CDR3 length is 16 residues. Written as DNA, the CDR3 is TGCGCCAGCAGCACCTCGGACAGGGTCAACAGCGGGGAGCTGTTTTTT. It yields the protein CASSTSDRVNSGELFF.

The chain carries TRBV2 and TRBJ1-1; 8 bases fit TRBD1. The V and J ends lost 6 bases and 1 base, in that order; junction bases with no gene match: 10. CDR3 length: 16 residues. CDR1 is SNHLY and CDR2 is FYNNEI in the germline V gene. In DNA form, the CDR3 reads TGTGCCAGCAGAACACAGGGGGGTAGAGGGAACACTGAAGCTTTCTTT. It encodes CASRTQGGRGNTEAFF.

The chain employs TRBV3-1 (or the pseudogene TRBV3-2) and TRBJ1-2, with 8 positions matching TRBD1. The CDR3 contains 17 residues. From germline, CDR1 is LGHDT and CDR2 YNNKEL (reference sequence). V trimming: 6 bases; J trimming: 3 bases; junction bases outside the gene matches: 15. Written as DNA, the CDR3 is TGTGCCAGCAGTCACAATCTTGCGGACAGGGATGACTATGGCTACACCTTC. Translating it yields CASSHNLADRDDYGYTF.

The V call is TRBV3-1 (or the pseudogene TRBV3-2), the J call TRBJ1-1; a weak D match, TRBD1 (5 bases). This CDR3 region has 11 residues. The germline V gene encodes CDR1 LGHDT and CDR2 YNNKEL (reference sequence). V lost 7 bases and J lost 8, with 11 bases in between. The CDR3 here is CASTRGGEAFF. The CDR3, as DNA: TGTGCCAGCACCCGTGGGGGGGAAGCTTTCTTT.

CDR3 region: CASSIRPSYNEQFF. CDR3 DNA: TGTGCCAGTAGTATCCGTCCCTCCTACAATGAGCAGTTCTTC. The chain uses TRBV19 and TRBJ2-1; D remains ambiguous. The CDR3 runs 14 residues. Trimming took 3 bases from V and 0 from J, leaving 6 bases between them. In germline, CDR1 is LNHDA, CDR2 SQIVND (reference sequence). The full variable domain, rest sourced from reference TRBV19 and TRBJ2-1, is DGGITQSPKYLFRKEGQNVTLSCEQNLNHDAMYWYRQDPGQGLRLIYYSQIVNDFQKGDIAEGYSVSREKKESFPLTVTSAQKNPTAFYLCASSIRPSYNEQFFGPGTRLTVL.